What follows describes a single T cell receptor (beta chain). The target of this receptor is not known. No base quality values were provided; no much bigger clone lies one nucleotide off. This sample stems from a study of blood T cell repertoires in COVID-19 (dated by TCRdb to 2018 to 2021). Background on the whole study: The collaborator samples originated in the United States, Italy and Spain and spanned the acute and convalescent phases of COVID-19. Samples came from the ongoing ImmuneRACE study (first 160 participants) plus 1,254 subjects from 6 global collaborators. Deeply sampled blood TCRbeta repertoires from subjects exposed to, actively infected with, or recovered from COVID-19 were included in the dataset. The repertoires were made available in a free public database intended to serve as a resource for research on the immune response to SARS-CoV-2. Where available, HLA class I and class II types were obtained from metadata supplied by the sample provider rather than from assay-based typing. The prospective study material was composed of cDNA or gDNA derived from T cells, B-cell-depleted T cells, or PBMCs. A de-identified subject ID, COVID-19 status, age in years and sex were almost always included in the sample metadata.

The CDR3 has 16 amino acids, counting the end cysteine and phenylalanine. Only the CDR3 DNA stays, 48 bases, in frame from base 1. The germline V gene encodes CDR1 SGHDT and CDR2 YYEEEE. Trimming accounts for 2 bases at V and 0 bases at J, while the number of junction bases matched to no gene is 4. The immunoSEQ Assay, a bias-controlled multiplex PCR, was used to amplify TCRbeta CDR3 regions from genomic DNA. In the source study's methods: Within the assay, amplification of reference gene primers was used to estimate how many nucleated cells each sample contained. To quantify the absolute abundance of each unique TCRbeta CDR3 rearrangement, sequence reads were collapsed and filtered. For each sample, productive Simpson clonality was calculated by taking the square root of Simpson's diversity index across productive rearrangements. The immuneACCESS repertoire file appears here via TCRdb, limited to in-frame rearrangements. These files lack a portion of the clones; in checked studies, under half of the deficit traces to unresolved V genes, and the cause of the others is not known. Clone size and the V and J calls come from that table; the DNA yielded D and trimming. For this sample the table gives under 350,000 clones, of which 80% to 90% were detected only once. The biggest ten clones account for around 4.4% of the sample.

In the prospective study, participants were roughly 18 to 95 years old, resided in about two dozen geographic areas of the United States, and were enrolled through a virtual design. To assign participants to cohorts, the prospective study relied on clinical history that participants themselves reported in a screening survey and a study questionnaire. In the prospective study, mobile phlebotomists collected whole blood, serum and a nasopharyngeal or oropharyngeal swab from each participant. Participants in the prospective study had the option to provide additional blood draws and questionnaires over a roughly two-month period. Before DNA extraction, prospective study blood samples were shipped either frozen or at room temperature. Results and caveats for the whole study, not just this receptor: The quantity of clinical and demographic metadata differed by source and by participant and was supplied without curation.

This sequence originates from a woman aged 35 to 49 with acute COVID-19. The receptor chain draws on TRBV5-6 and TRBJ1-3; 8 bases in the middle match TRBD1. Sequencing used PBMCs or T cells enriched from blood (not recorded which). The CDR3 is CASSFTGGYSGNTIYF. The bases read TGTGCCAGCAGCTTTACAGGGGGTTACTCTGGAAACACCATATATTTT. Beyond the CDR3, the reference TRBV5-6 and TRBJ1-3 genes provide the residues; the full variable domain reads: DAGVTQSPTHLIKTRGQQVTLRCSPKSGHDTVSWYQQALGQGPQFIFQYYEEEERQRGNFPDRFSGHQFPNYSSELNVNALLLGDSALYLCASSFTGGYSGNTIYFGEGSWLTVV.